This passage covers 27 T cell receptor beta chains from one sample sequenced in a study of CD8+ T cells in alopecia areata. The sequencing template was cDNA reverse transcribed from extracted RNA. The assay was immunoSEQ multiplex PCR, and TCRdb's table has in-frame clones only and misses some. The sample lists approximately 100,000 clones, approximately 90% seen once, with more than 9.5% in the top ten. Treatment denoted: oral pan-JAK inhibitor, 5-10 mg twice daily. Specimen: CD8+ T cells sorted from blood, collected between weeks 30 and 35, from a patient treated with tofacitinib. Receptors originate from a human donor with alopecia areata.

The chain joins TRBV7-9 to TRBJ2-7; D gene ambiguous. The V gene's germline CDR1 is SEHNR and CDR2 FQNEAQ (reference sequence). With 3 bases removed from V and 5 bases from J, the gap between germline ends came to 8 bases. CDR3 length: 12 amino acids. This CDR3 is CASSLEIDEQYF. The CDR3, as DNA: TGTGCCAGCAGCTTGGAAATCGACGAGCAGTACTTC.

The CDR3, as DNA: TGTGCCAGCCTACCGGACAGCGAAGAGACCCAGTACTTC. It yields the protein CASLPDSEETQYF. V is TRBV7-2 and J is TRBJ2-5, with D perhaps TRBD1 (6 bases). Trimming cost V 8 bases and J 3 bases, with 13 bases left between them. This CDR3 region has 13 residues. Germline CDR1 reads SGHTA; CDR2 reads FQGNSA.

This chain uses TRBV12-5 with TRBJ2-3; 7 nucleotides match TRBD2. The V gene's germline CDR1 is LGHNT and CDR2 FRNRAP. V dropped 5 bases and J dropped 4; count of bases not matched to a gene: 9. The CDR3 has 15 amino acids. In DNA, the CDR3 is TGTGCTAGTGGTCCCAGCGGGGTGGGCCCAGATACGCAGTATTTT. This encodes CASGPSGVGPDTQYF.

The gene calls are TRBV29-1 and TRBJ2-1, with TRBD1 matching 8 bases. Trimming at V came to 0 bases and at J to 4 bases, leaving 8 bases not matched to a gene. The CDR3 consists of 16 residues. Germline V gives CDR1 SQVTM, CDR2 ANQGSEA. In nucleotides, the CDR3 is TGCAGCGTTGAAGATTTGCCGGGACAGGTATACAATGAGCAGTTCTTC. Residues: CSVEDLPGQVYNEQFF.

J is TRBJ2-6 and V is TRBV13, with D possibly TRBD2 on 5 matching bases. The ends were cut back, 6 bases at V and 0 bases at J, with 24 bases in the middle. The germline CDR1 and CDR2 sequences are PRHDT and FYEKMQ (reference sequence). CDR3 length equals 20 residues. The DNA of the CDR3 is TGTGCCAGCAGAATCTGGACGGCTTCGGAGGTCGGCTCTGGGGCCAACGTCCTGACTTTC. It encodes CASRIWTASEVGSGANVLTF.

This clone was counted a few times. J is TRBJ2-7 and V is TRBV6-5; TRBD2 matches at 9 bases. This CDR3 has 14 amino acids. Germline CDR1 is MNHEY and CDR2 is SVGAGI. V gave up 6 bases and J gave up 7 bases; unmatched junction bases: 10. This CDR3 is CASSLSGSAGEQYF. DNA for the CDR3: TGTGCCAGCAGCCTTAGCGGGAGCGCGGGAGAGCAGTACTTC.

This clone was observed a handful of times. The CDR3 is CASSPETASYEQYF. In DNA form, the CDR3 reads TGCGCCAGCAGCCCGGAGACAGCTTCCTACGAGCAGTACTTC. The chain has TRBV4-1 and TRBJ2-5, with D possibly matching TRBD1 (5 bases). The DNA end favors TRBJ2-7, so the J call may be wrong. Germline V gene lookup returns CDR1 MGHRA and CDR2 YSYEKL. The CDR3 is 14 residues long.

V gene TRBV7-2 combines with J gene TRBJ2-1; 12 bases are a match to TRBD2. The germline V gene encodes CDR1 SGHTA and CDR2 FQGNSA. The V gene end was trimmed by 4 bases and the J gene end by 6 bases; junction bases not matched to a gene: 4. CDR3 length: 15 amino acids. The CDR3 DNA reads as TGTGCCAGCAGCTACCTAGCGGGGGGGATCAATGAGCAGTTCTTC. Protein sequence: CASSYLAGGINEQFF.

This chain's CDR3 is CASSAWDRVGEQFF. CDR3 in DNA: TGTGCCAGCAGCGCGTGGGACAGGGTCGGGGAGCAGTTCTTC. V gene TRBV9 combines with J gene TRBJ2-1; 9 bases align to TRBD1. Germline V gene sequence: CDR1 SGDLS, CDR2 YYNGEE. V shed 3 bases and J 10 bases; nucleotides not matched to a gene: 8. The CDR3 has 14 amino acids.

The chain uses TRBV28 and TRBJ2-5; 7 bases fit TRBD2. The J call may be mistaken, given a closer DNA end match to TRBJ2-7. The CDR3 consists of 14 residues. Germline V gene lookup returns CDR1 MDHEN and CDR2 SYDVKM. CDR3 sequence: CASSIRGGGYEQYF. In DNA, the CDR3 is TGTGCCAGCAGTATTCGCGGCGGGGGCTACGAGCAGTACTTC.

CDR3 DNA: TGCGCCAGCAGCCAAGTCCAGGGGCACGAATACGAGCAGTACTTC. It is translated as CASSQVQGHEYEQYF. The rearrangement uses TRBV4-1 and TRBJ2-7; a weak D match, TRBD1 (6 bases). The germline V and J ends were trimmed by 1 base and 4 bases, with 14 bases remaining between them. From germline, CDR1 is MGHRA and CDR2 YSYEKL. The CDR3 loop spans 15 amino acids.

The rearrangement joins TRBV29-1 to TRBJ2-1, with 7 bases that match TRBD2. The J segment lost 2 bases and the V segment lost 5 bases, leaving 3 bases of the junction unmatched. The CDR3 extends over 13 amino acids. The germline gives CDR1 SQVTM, CDR2 ANQGSEA. CDR3 DNA: TGCAGCGTTCTAGCGGCAACCTACAATGAGCAGTTCTTC. This codes for CSVLAATYNEQFF.

As concerns this clone: Additional DNA sequences in this sample encode the identical CDR3. The chain is built from TRBV7-6 and TRBJ1-1; D is unclear. V lost 1 base and J lost 8, with 11 bases in between. Germline V lookup: CDR1 SGHVS, CDR2 FNYEAQ. This CDR3 spans 13 amino acids. CDR3 in DNA: TGTGCCAGCAGCTTAGTATCAGGAGGAGAAGCTTTCTTT. Its translation is CASSLVSGGEAFF.

The rearrangement uses TRBV2 and TRBJ2-7; the D is unclear. This CDR3 region has 15 residues. Germline values: CDR1 SNHLY, CDR2 FYNNEI. V gave up 0 bases and J gave up 0 bases, with 9 bases separating them. CDR3 in DNA: TGTGCCAGCAGTGAAGCGCCCAGGTCCTCCTACGAGCAGTACTTC. This encodes CASSEAPRSSYEQYF. The full variable domain, completed using reference TRBV2 and TRBJ2-7, is EPEVTQTPSHQVTQMGQEVILRCVPISNHLYFYWYRQILGQKVEFLVSFYNNEISEKSEIFDDQFSVERPDGSNFTLKIRSTKLEDSAMYFCASSEAPRSSYEQYFGPGTRLTVT.

The chain carries TRBV5-1 and TRBJ2-2; D ambiguous. Trimming left V 2 bases short and J 1 base short, with 6 bases between. This CDR3 is built from 14 residues. Per germline, CDR1 SGHRS and CDR2 YFSETQ. CDR3 region: CASSFERNTGELFF. The CDR3 DNA reads as TGCGCCAGCAGCTTCGAGAGGAACACCGGGGAGCTGTTTTTT.

This sequence joins TRBV5-4 and TRBJ2-7; TRBD1 matches at 7 bases. CDR1 is SGHNT, CDR2 YYREEE, per germline (reference sequence). The CDR3 sequence is 13 residues long. V lost 2 bases and J lost 3; bases outside the gene matches: 2. CDR3 coding DNA: TGTGCCAGCAGCTTCCAGGGGGTCTACGAGCAGTACTTC. Encoded protein: CASSFQGVYEQYF.

This clone has a single count. The chain joins TRBV27 to TRBJ2-5, with D tentatively TRBD2 (6 bases). V lost 5 bases and J lost 9, with 16 bases in between. The CDR3 has 13 residues. From germline, CDR1 is MNHEY and CDR2 SMNVEV (reference sequence). The CDR3 DNA is TGTGCCAGCAGTAAAAGCGGCCCGGGGGCCCAGTACTTC. Translated: CASSKSGPGAQYF.

The chain combines TRBV7-9 with TRBJ2-1; tentatively, D is TRBD1 or TRBD2 (5 bases each). CDR1 SEHNR and CDR2 FQNEAQ come from the germline V gene (reference sequence). The V gene lost 5 bases and the J gene lost 8 bases, with 16 bases spanning the gap. The CDR3 has 14 residues. CDR3 protein: CASSPKGRRDEQFF. In DNA form, the CDR3 reads TGTGCCAGCAGCCCTAAGGGACGTCGCGATGAGCAGTTCTTC.

The chain has TRBV7-3 and TRBJ2-7; no firm D call. V dropped 5 bases and J dropped 4 bases, with 12 bases sitting between them. This CDR3 comprises 13 residues. Germline CDR1 reads SGHTA; CDR2 reads FQGTGA. The DNA for the CDR3 is TGTGCCAGCAGCCAATTCGCTGGATACGAGCAGTACTTC. It codes for CASSQFAGYEQYF.

The V call is TRBV4-1, the J call TRBJ1-4; 10 bases agree with TRBD1. Germline lookup yields CDR1 MGHRA and CDR2 YSYEKL. V trimming: 3 bases; J trimming: 4 bases; junction bases outside the gene matches: 5. The CDR3 is made up of 16 amino acids. The CDR3 region has the DNA TGCGCCAGCAGCCACCCCGGGACAGGGGATAATGAAAAACTGTTTTTT. Translated: CASSHPGTGDNEKLFF.

The chain joins TRBV9 to TRBJ2-7; the D gene is possibly TRBD2 (6 bases). Per germline, CDR1 SGDLS and CDR2 YYNGEE. This CDR3 spans 14 amino acids. V shed 6 bases and J shed 7 bases, with 20 bases lying between them. The CDR3 nucleotides read TGTGCCAGCAACCGGGCCGGGGGATATGGTGAGCAGTACTTC. Amino acid sequence: CASNRAGGYGEQYF.

V is TRBV5-4 and J is TRBJ2-2; 12 bases are a match to TRBD2. CDR3 length equals 17 residues. V lost 4 bases and J lost 2; bases outside the gene matches: 6. Germline values: CDR1 SGHNT, CDR2 YYREEE (reference sequence). Written as DNA, the CDR3 is TGTGCCAGCAGCAAGACTAGCGGGGGAAAAAACACCGGGGAGCTGTTTTTT. It yields the protein CASSKTSGGKNTGELFF.

The CDR3 bases are TGTGCCAGCAGTGGGGGACATCCAGCGGACACTGAAGCTTTCTTT. This gives the protein CASSGGHPADTEAFF. This chain joins TRBV6-5 and TRBJ1-1; the D gene is possibly TRBD1 (6 bases). The CDR3 is 15 amino acids. Germline V gives CDR1 MNHEY, CDR2 SVGAGI. Trimming stripped 5 bases from V and 3 bases from J, with 16 bases between.

The DNA for the CDR3 is TGCAGCGTTGCGGCAGCTATCGGCTACACCTTC. Its protein is CSVAAAIGYTF. The chain employs TRBV29-1 and TRBJ1-2; D is unclear. This CDR3 comprises 11 residues. Germline V gene sequence: CDR1 SQVTM, CDR2 ANQGSEA. Trimming took off 4 bases at V and 8 bases at J, with 11 bases between the two ends.

This chain connects TRBV6-6 to TRBJ2-3, with D perhaps TRBD1 or TRBD2 (6 bases each). The V end was cut by 0 bases, the J end by 1 base, with 8 bases between. Per germline, CDR1 MNHNY and CDR2 SVGAGI (reference sequence). The CDR3 is 15 residues long. CDR3 sequence reads: CASSYSRGGTDTQYF. In DNA, the CDR3 is TGTGCCAGCAGTTACTCGAGGGGGGGCACAGATACGCAGTATTTT.

The gene calls are TRBV29-1 and TRBJ1-1, with D tentatively TRBD1 (5 bases). Germline assignment: CDR1 SQVTM and CDR2 ANQGSEA. Trimming stripped 6 bases from V and 6 bases from J, with 8 bases between. The CDR3 sequence is 10 residues long. CDR3 DNA sequence: TGCAGCGTCGGGGGTTCTGAAGCTTTCTTT. Its translation: CSVGGSEAFF. Complete variable domain (other parts from reference TRBV29-1 and TRBJ1-1): SAVISQKPSRDICQRGTSLTIQCQVDSQVTMMFWYRQQPGQSLTLIATANQGSEATYESGFVIDKFPISRPNLTFSTLTVSNMSPEDSSIYLCSVGGSEAFFGQGTRLTVV.

The CDR3: CASSAQVSGNTIYF. The CDR3 nucleotides are TGTGCCAGCAGCGCACAGGTCTCTGGAAACACCATATATTTT. The chain is built from TRBV7-9 and TRBJ1-3; perhaps TRBD1 as D (5 bases). Trimming pared 5 bases from V and 0 bases from J, leaving 8 bases between. CDR1 and CDR2 from the germline V gene are SEHNR and FQNEAQ (reference sequence). The CDR3 runs 14 residues.